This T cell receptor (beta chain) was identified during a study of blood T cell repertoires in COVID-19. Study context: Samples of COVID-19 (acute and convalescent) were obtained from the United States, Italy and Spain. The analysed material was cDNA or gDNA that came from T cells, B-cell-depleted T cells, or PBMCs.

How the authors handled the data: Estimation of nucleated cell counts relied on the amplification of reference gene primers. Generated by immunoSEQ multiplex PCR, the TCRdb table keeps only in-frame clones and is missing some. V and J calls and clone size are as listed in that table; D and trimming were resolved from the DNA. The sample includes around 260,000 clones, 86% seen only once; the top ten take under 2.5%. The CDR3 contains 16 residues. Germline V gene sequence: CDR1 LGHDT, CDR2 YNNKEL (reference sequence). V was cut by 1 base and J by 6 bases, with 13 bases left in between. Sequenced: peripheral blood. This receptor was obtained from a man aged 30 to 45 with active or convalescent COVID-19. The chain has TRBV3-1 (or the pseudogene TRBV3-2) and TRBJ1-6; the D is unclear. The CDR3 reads CASSQVGAAGNSPLHF. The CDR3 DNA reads TGTGCCAGCAGCCAAGTAGGCGCCGCAGGTAATTCACCCCTCCACTTT.